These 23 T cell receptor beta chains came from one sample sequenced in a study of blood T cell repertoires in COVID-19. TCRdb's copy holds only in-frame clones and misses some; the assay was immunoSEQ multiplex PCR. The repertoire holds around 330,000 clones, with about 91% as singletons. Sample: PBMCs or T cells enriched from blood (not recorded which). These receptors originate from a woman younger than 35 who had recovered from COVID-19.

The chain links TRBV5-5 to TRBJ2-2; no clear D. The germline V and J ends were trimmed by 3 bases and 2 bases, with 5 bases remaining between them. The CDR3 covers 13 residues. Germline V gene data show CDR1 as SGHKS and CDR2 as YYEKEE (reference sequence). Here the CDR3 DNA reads TGTGCCAGCAGCTCTAGTAACACCGGGGAGCTGTTTTTT. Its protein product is CASSSSNTGELFF.

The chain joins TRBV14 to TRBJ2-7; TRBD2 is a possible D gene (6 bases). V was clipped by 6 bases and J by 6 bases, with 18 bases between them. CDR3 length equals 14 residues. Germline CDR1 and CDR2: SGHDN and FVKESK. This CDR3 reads CASRPRGSGGEQYF. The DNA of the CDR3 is TGTGCCAGCAGACCGCGAGGTAGCGGAGGCGAGCAGTACTTC.

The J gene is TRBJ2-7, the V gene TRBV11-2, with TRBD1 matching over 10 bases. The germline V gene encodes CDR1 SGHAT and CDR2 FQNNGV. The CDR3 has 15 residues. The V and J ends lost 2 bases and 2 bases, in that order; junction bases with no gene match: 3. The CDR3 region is CASSLLGTGAYEQYF. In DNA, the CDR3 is TGTGCCAGCAGCTTATTAGGGACAGGGGCCTACGAGCAGTACTTC.

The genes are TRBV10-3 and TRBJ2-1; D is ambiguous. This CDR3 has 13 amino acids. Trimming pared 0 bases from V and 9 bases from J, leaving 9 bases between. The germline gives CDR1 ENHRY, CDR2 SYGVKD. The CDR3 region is CAISESQDLEQFF. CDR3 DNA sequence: TGTGCCATCAGTGAGTCTCAGGATCTTGAGCAGTTCTTC.

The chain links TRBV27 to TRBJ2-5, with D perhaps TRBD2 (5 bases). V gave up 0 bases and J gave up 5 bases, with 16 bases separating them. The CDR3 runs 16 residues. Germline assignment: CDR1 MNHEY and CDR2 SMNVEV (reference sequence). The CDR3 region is CASSLSVTSGFETQYF. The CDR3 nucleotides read TGTGCCAGCAGTTTATCGGTAACTAGTGGGTTCGAGACCCAGTACTTC.

The CDR3 bases are TGTGCCAGCAGCTTACCTGTAACAGGGTCGCACGTATACTCCTACGAGCAGTACTTC. Translated: CASSLPVTGSHVYSYEQYF. V usage is TRBV7-9 and J usage is TRBJ2-7; D might be TRBD1 (6 bases). CDR3 length: 19 amino acids. Trimming cost V 2 bases and J 0 bases, with 23 bases left between them. Germline CDR1 SEHNR, CDR2 FQNEAQ (reference sequence).

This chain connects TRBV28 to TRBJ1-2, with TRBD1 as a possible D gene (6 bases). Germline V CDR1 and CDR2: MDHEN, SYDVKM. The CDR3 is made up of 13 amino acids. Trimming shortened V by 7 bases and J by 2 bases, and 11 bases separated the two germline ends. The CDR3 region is CASKSTGNYGYTF. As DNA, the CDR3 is TGTGCCAGCAAATCGACAGGCAACTATGGCTACACCTTC.

The CDR3 loop is CATRTGTSGRGEQFF. The CDR3, as DNA: TGTGCCACCAGGACCGGGACTAGCGGGAGGGGTGAGCAGTTCTTC. This sequence joins TRBV15 and TRBJ2-1; 16 positions match TRBD2. Germline V gives CDR1 LNHNV, CDR2 YYDKDF (reference sequence). This CDR3 contains 15 residues. V shed 6 bases, J shed 9 bases, and the junction held 5 bases outside the gene matches. Full variable domain (remainder filled in from reference TRBV15 and TRBJ2-1): DAMVIQNPRYQVTQFGKPVTLSCSQTLNHNVMYWYQQKSSQAPKLLFHYYDKDFNNEADTPDNFQSRRPNTSFCFLDIRSPGLGDTAMYLCATRTGTSGRGEQFFGPGTRLTVL.

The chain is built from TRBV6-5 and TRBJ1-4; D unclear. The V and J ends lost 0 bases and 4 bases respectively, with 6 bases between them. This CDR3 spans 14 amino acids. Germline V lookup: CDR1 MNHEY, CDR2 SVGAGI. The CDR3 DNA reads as TGTGCCAGCAGTTACTCTGGCAGTAATGAAAAACTGTTTTTT. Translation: CASSYSGSNEKLFF.

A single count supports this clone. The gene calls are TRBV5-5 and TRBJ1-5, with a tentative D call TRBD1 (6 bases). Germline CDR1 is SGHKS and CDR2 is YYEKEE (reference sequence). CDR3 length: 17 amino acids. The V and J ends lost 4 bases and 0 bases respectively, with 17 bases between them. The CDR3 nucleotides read TGTGCCAGCAGCCATGATACAGGGCCATATAGCAATCAGCCCCAGCATTTT. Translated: CASSHDTGPYSNQPQHF.

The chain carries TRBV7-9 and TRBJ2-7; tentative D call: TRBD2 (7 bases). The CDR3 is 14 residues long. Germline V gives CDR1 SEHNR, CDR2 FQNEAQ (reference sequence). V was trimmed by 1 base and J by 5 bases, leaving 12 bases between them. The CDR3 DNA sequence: TGTGCCAGCAGCTTAGTAGGCGGGGGCGACGAGCAGTACTTC. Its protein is CASSLVGGGDEQYF.

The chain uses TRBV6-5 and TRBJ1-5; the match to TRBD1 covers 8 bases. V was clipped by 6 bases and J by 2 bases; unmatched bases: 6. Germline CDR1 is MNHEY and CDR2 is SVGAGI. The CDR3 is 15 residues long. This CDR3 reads CASRPVGQGNQPQHF. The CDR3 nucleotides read TGTGCCAGCAGACCCGTGGGACAGGGCAATCAGCCCCAGCATTTT.

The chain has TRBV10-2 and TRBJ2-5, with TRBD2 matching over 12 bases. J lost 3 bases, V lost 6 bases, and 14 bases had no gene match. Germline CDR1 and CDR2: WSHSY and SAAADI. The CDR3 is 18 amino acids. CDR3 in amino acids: CASRFAAGLAGREETQYF. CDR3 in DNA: TGCGCCAGCAGATTCGCCGCCGGACTAGCGGGAAGGGAAGAGACCCAGTACTTC.

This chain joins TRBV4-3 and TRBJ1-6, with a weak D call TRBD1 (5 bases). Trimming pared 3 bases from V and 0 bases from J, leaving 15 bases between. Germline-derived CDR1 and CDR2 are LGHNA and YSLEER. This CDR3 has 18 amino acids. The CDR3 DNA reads TGCGCCAGCAGCCAGAAAATCAGGGCGAACTCCTATAATTCACCCCTCCACTTT. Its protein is CASSQKIRANSYNSPLHF.

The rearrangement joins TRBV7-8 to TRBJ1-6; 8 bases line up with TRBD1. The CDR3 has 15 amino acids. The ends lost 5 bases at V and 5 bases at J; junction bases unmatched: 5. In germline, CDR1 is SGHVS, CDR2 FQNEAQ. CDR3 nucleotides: TGTGCCAGCAGCCCAGAGACAGGGGATAATTCACCCCTCCACTTT. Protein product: CASSPETGDNSPLHF.

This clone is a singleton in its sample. In DNA, the CDR3 is TGTGCCAGCAGCCTTCTGAGCGTAGGACAGGGGAACACTGAAGCTTTCTTT. It yields the protein CASSLLSVGQGNTEAFF. This chain joins TRBV7-2 and TRBJ1-1; 8 nucleotides agree with TRBD1. Unmatched junction bases numbered 12, after V lost 5 bases and J lost 1 base. Germline values: CDR1 SGHTA, CDR2 FQGNSA. This CDR3 is 17 amino acids long. Complete variable domain (other parts from reference TRBV7-2 and TRBJ1-1): GAGVSQSPSNKVTEKGKDVELRCDPISGHTALYWYRQSLGQGLEFLIYFQGNSAPDKSGLPSDRFSAERTGGSVSTLTIQRTQQEDSAVYLCASSLLSVGQGNTEAFFGQGTRLTVV.

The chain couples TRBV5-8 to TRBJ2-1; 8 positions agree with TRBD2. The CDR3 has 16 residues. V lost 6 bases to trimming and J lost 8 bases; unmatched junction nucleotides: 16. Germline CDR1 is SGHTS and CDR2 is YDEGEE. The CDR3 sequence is CASTPRGTRVIDEQFF. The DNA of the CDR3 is TGTGCCAGCACCCCCCGCGGGACTAGAGTAATAGATGAGCAGTTCTTC. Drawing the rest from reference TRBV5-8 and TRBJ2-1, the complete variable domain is EAGVTQSPTHLIKTRGQQATLRCSPISGHTSVYWYQQALGLGLQFLLWYDEGEERNRGNFPPRFSGRQFPNYSSELNVNALELEDSALYLCASTPRGTRVIDEQFFGPGTRLTVL.

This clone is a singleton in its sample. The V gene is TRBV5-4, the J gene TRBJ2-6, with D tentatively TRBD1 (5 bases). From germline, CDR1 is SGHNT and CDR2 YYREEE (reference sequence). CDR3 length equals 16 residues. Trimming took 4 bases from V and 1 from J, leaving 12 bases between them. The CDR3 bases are TGTGCCAGCAGCCCTCTCAGGGAATCTGGGGCCAACGTCCTGACTTTC. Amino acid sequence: CASSPLRESGANVLTF.

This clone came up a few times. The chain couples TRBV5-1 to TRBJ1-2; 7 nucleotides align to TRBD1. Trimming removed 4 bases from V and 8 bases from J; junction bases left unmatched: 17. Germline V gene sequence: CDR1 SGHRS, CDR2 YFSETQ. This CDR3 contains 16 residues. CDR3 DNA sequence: TGCGCCAGCAGCCCCCCGGGACAGAAACCTTGGATGGGCTACACCTTC. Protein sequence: CASSPPGQKPWMGYTF. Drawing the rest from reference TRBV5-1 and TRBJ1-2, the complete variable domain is KAGVTQTPRYLIKTRGQQVTLSCSPISGHRSVSWYQQTPGQGLQFLFEYFSETQRNKGNFPGRFSGRQFSNSRSEMNVSTLELGDSALYLCASSPPGQKPWMGYTFGSGTRLTVV.

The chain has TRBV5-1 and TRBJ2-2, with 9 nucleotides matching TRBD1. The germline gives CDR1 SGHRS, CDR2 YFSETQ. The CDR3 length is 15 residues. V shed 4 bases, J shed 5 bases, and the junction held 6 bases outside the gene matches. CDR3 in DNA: TGCGCCAGCAGCGGCCCGACAGGGGGAACCGGGGAGCTGTTTTTT. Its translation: CASSGPTGGTGELFF. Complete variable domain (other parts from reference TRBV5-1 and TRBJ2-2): KAGVTQTPRYLIKTRGQQVTLSCSPISGHRSVSWYQQTPGQGLQFLFEYFSETQRNKGNFPGRFSGRQFSNSRSEMNVSTLELGDSALYLCASSGPTGGTGELFFGEGSRLTVL.

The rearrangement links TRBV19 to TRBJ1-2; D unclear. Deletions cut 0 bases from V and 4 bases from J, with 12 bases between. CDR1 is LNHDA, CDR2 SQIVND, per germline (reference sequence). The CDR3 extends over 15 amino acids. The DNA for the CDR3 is TGTGCCAGTAGTATAGATCTGGAGCAGCCCTATGGCTACACCTTC. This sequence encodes CASSIDLEQPYGYTF. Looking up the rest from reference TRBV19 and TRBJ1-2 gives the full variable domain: DGGITQSPKYLFRKEGQNVTLSCEQNLNHDAMYWYRQDPGQGLRLIYYSQIVNDFQKGDIAEGYSVSREKKESFPLTVTSAQKNPTAFYLCASSIDLEQPYGYTFGSGTRLTVV.

The CDR3 is CATNDGTAHEQFF. The CDR3 bases are TGTGCCACCAACGATGGGACAGCCCATGAGCAGTTCTTC. The genes are TRBV15 and TRBJ2-1, with 7 bases lining up with TRBD1. The germline CDR1 and CDR2 sequences are LNHNV and YYDKDF (reference sequence). This CDR3 region has 13 residues. V dropped 7 bases and J dropped 8; count of bases not matched to a gene: 8.

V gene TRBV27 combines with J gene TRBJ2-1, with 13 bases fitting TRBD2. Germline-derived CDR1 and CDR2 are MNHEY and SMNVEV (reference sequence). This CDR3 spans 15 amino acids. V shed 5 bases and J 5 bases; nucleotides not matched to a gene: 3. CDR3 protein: CASSPGTSGNNEQFF. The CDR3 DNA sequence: TGTGCCAGCAGTCCGGGGACTAGCGGGAACAATGAGCAGTTCTTC.